The 20 T cell receptor beta chains below were found in one sample sequenced in a study of CD8 T cells in Susac syndrome. An amount of RNA that ranged from roughly 0.45 to 1 ug was reverse transcribed with random hexamers. TCRdb re-derived calls from the immunoSEQ multiplex PCR reads in MiXCR, one entry per CDR3 protein. The repertoire holds under 350,000 distinct CDR3 sequences, 92% seen once, with 0.065% in the top ten. The sequencing sample was made of CD4+ T cells from PBMCs. These receptors originate from a human donor with multiple sclerosis.

The chain links TRBV2 to TRBJ2-7; D gene uncertain. Trimming pared 6 bases from V and 6 bases from J, leaving 12 bases between. This CDR3 spans 12 amino acids. CDR1 and CDR2 (germline): SNHLY, FYNNEI. CDR3 loop: CASSQFGPEQYF. CDR3 sequence (DNA): TGTGCCAGCAGCCAATTCGGACCCGAGCAGTACTTC.

In its sample, this clonotype was seen a few times. The rearrangement links TRBV24-1 to TRBJ2-1, with D perhaps TRBD2 (5 bases). Per germline, CDR1 KGHDR and CDR2 SFDVKD. CDR3 length equals 17 residues. Trimming removed 4 bases at V and 3 bases at J, with 18 bases between. The CDR3 DNA sequence: TGTGCCACCAGTGACTCCTCTCGCGCGGGTCTCTACAATGAGCAGTTCTTC. This sequence encodes CATSDSSRAGLYNEQFF.

The J gene is TRBJ1-1, the V gene TRBV7-9, with D uncertain. V shed 5 bases and J shed 8 bases, with 12 bases lying between them. Germline V CDR1 and CDR2: SEHNR, FQNEAQ (reference sequence). CDR3 size: 12 residues. The CDR3 here is CASSADNPEAFF. CDR3 sequence (DNA): TGTGCCAGCAGCGCAGACAACCCCGAAGCTTTCTTT.

V usage is TRBV23-1 and J usage is TRBJ2-3, with D tentatively TRBD2 (5 bases). TRBV23-1 is identified as an open reading frame with a role that is uncertain. The CDR3 is 13 residues long. The V end was cut by 5 bases, the J end by 3 bases, with 9 bases between. CDR3 nucleotides: TGCGCCAGCAGTGGACCGGGGACAGATACGCAGTATTTT. Translated, it gives CASSGPGTDTQYF.

This chain links TRBV5-1 with TRBJ2-3; 11 bases are shared with TRBD2. V gave up 5 bases and J gave up 4 bases; unmatched junction bases: 6. Germline CDR1 is SGHRS and CDR2 is YFSETQ. The CDR3 covers 15 residues. CDR3 sequence reads: CASRLGTSGPDTQYF. Here the CDR3 DNA reads TGCGCCAGCAGGCTCGGGACTAGCGGCCCAGATACGCAGTATTTT.

The CDR3 here is CASSQEGRTEAFF. CDR3 nucleotide sequence: TGTGCCAGCAGCCAAGAGGGGAGGACTGAAGCTTTCTTT. J is TRBJ1-1 and V is TRBV14; D remains ambiguous. The V gene's germline CDR1 is SGHDN and CDR2 FVKESK. Trimming cost V 0 bases and J 5 bases, with 7 bases left between them. This CDR3 contains 13 residues. Full variable domain (outside the CDR3, taken from reference TRBV14 and TRBJ1-1): EAGVTQFPSHSVIEKGQTVTLRCDPISGHDNLYWYRRVMGKEIKFLLHFVKESKQDESGMPNNRFLAERTGGTYSTLKVQPAELEDSGVYFCASSQEGRTEAFFGQGTRLTVV.

The gene calls are TRBV3-1 and TRBJ1-6; D may be TRBD1 (6 bases). The CDR3 is made up of 14 amino acids. Germline V gene data show CDR1 as LGHDT and CDR2 as YNNKEL (reference sequence). V was pared by 4 bases and J by 8 bases, with 12 bases between. CDR3 region: CASSRGPGDSPLHF. CDR3 sequence (DNA): TGTGCCAGCAGCCGAGGACCAGGGGATTCACCCCTCCACTTT.

The chain combines TRBV7-8 with TRBJ2-3; tentatively, D is TRBD2 (7 bases). The CDR3 loop spans 17 amino acids. V was pared by 6 bases and J by 3 bases, with 22 bases between. Germline V gene lookup returns CDR1 SGHVS and CDR2 FQNEAQ. The CDR3 DNA reads TGTGCCAGCAGGAGACTAATGGGGGGGGCCGAAACAGATACGCAGTATTTT. Translated: CASRRLMGGAETDTQYF.

The J gene is TRBJ2-7, the V gene TRBV7-9; D not resolved. The CDR3 is 11 amino acids. CDR1 is SEHNR and CDR2 is FQNEAQ in the germline V gene (reference sequence). V was cut by 7 bases and J by 4 bases, with 8 bases left in between. The CDR3 coding sequence is TGTGCCAGCACATCAGCATACGAGCAGTACTTC. Encoded protein: CASTSAYEQYF.

V gene TRBV5-4 combines with J gene TRBJ2-5, with 9 nucleotides matching TRBD2. V lost 0 bases to trimming and J lost 4 bases; unmatched junction nucleotides: 4. The CDR3 has 15 residues. Germline V gene sequence: CDR1 SGHNT, CDR2 YYREEE (reference sequence). CDR3 region: CASSLDGTSRETQYF. The CDR3 nucleotides are TGTGCCAGCAGCTTGGATGGGACTAGCAGAGAGACCCAGTACTTC.

The chain carries TRBV9 and TRBJ2-3, with D uncertain. Trimming left V 0 bases short and J 2 bases short, with 7 bases between. Germline V gene data show CDR1 as SGDLS and CDR2 as YYNGEE. CDR3 length equals 14 residues. CDR3 DNA sequence: TGTGCCAGCAGCGTAGGTACCCTCACAGATACGCAGTATTTT. Its translation is CASSVGTLTDTQYF.

V gene TRBV20-1 combines with J gene TRBJ2-3; D not certain. The germline V gene has CDR1 DFQATT and CDR2 SNEGSKA (reference sequence). Trimming removed 3 bases from V and 2 bases from J, with 15 bases in between. This CDR3 spans 15 amino acids. The CDR3 DNA reads as TGCAGTGCTAGTCGCAGTCCGCTGGCCACAGATACGCAGTATTTT. Protein: CSASRSPLATDTQYF.

J is TRBJ1-2 and V is TRBV3-1, with TRBD1 matching 8 bases. Germline-derived CDR1 and CDR2 are LGHDT and YNNKEL (reference sequence). CDR3 length equals 15 residues. After removal of 5 bases from V and 4 bases from J, the junction contained 9 bases not matched to a gene. CDR3 sequence: CASSVLDRGGYGYTF. CDR3 bases: TGTGCCAGCAGCGTCCTTGACAGGGGCGGCTATGGCTACACCTTC.

The genes are TRBV7-8 and TRBJ2-3; D gene uncertain. Germline CDR1 SGHVS, CDR2 FQNEAQ. The V end was cut by 4 bases, the J end by 2 bases, with 10 bases between. This CDR3 has 14 amino acids. CDR3 DNA: TGTGCCAGCAGCTCGCTGGAAGTCACAGATACGCAGTATTTT. This encodes CASSSLEVTDTQYF.

This sequence joins TRBV20-1 and TRBJ1-5; the D gene is possibly TRBD1 (6 bases). CDR3 length equals 12 residues. Germline V gives CDR1 DFQATT, CDR2 SNEGSKA (reference sequence). V was trimmed by 5 bases and J by 9 bases, leaving 14 bases between them. In DNA form, the CDR3 reads TGCAGTGCTTCCAGGGGCTCGAGGCCCCAGCATTTT. Translating gives CSASRGSRPQHF.

The V call is TRBV19, the J call TRBJ2-7; a weak D match, TRBD1 (5 bases). CDR1 and CDR2 (germline): LNHDA, SQIVND (reference sequence). V lost 3 bases to trimming and J lost 7 bases, with 16 bases between them. The CDR3 spans 14 residues. The CDR3 loop reads CASSMGRALREQYF. DNA of the CDR3: TGTGCCAGTAGTATGGGCAGGGCTCTTCGGGAGCAGTACTTC. Variable domain in full (rest from reference TRBV19 and TRBJ2-7): DGGITQSPKYLFRKEGQNVTLSCEQNLNHDAMYWYRQDPGQGLRLIYYSQIVNDFQKGDIAEGYSVSREKKESFPLTVTSAQKNPTAFYLCASSMGRALREQYFGPGTRLTVT.

The gene calls are TRBV6-5 and TRBJ2-7, with TRBD1 identical over 9 bases. This CDR3 has 15 residues. V shed 2 bases, J shed 3 bases, and the junction held 5 bases outside the gene matches. Germline V CDR1 and CDR2: MNHEY, SVGAGI. The CDR3, as DNA: TGTGCCAGCAGTTACATAGGGACAGGGTACTACGAGCAGTACTTC. Amino acid sequence: CASSYIGTGYYEQYF.

The chain is built from TRBV20-1 and TRBJ2-1; 14 nucleotides align to TRBD2. V lost 5 bases, J lost 8 bases, and 5 bases stayed unmatched. The CDR3 sequence is 14 residues long. The germline V gene has CDR1 DFQATT and CDR2 SNEGSKA (reference sequence). CDR3 bases: TGCAGTGCTCCCCCGGGACTAGCGGGAGATGAGCAGTTCTTC. Protein sequence: CSAPPGLAGDEQFF.

The chain links TRBV11-2 to TRBJ1-1, with 8 bases identical to TRBD1. Germline V gene lookup returns CDR1 SGHAT and CDR2 FQNNGV. The CDR3 extends over 14 amino acids. V shed 5 bases, J shed 5 bases, and the junction held 7 bases outside the gene matches. The CDR3 nucleotides read TGTGCCAGCAGCACCGCAGGGGGCGGAACTGAAGCTTTCTTT. Protein sequence: CASSTAGGGTEAFF. Filled out from reference TRBV11-2 and TRBJ1-1, the complete variable domain reads EAGVAQSPRYKIIEKRQSVAFWCNPISGHATLYWYQQILGQGPKLLIQFQNNGVVDDSQLPKDRFSAERLKGVDSTLKIQPAKLEDSAVYLCASSTAGGGTEAFFGQGTRLTVV.

V usage is TRBV20-1 and J usage is TRBJ1-1, with D maybe TRBD1 (5 bases). Germline CDR1 and CDR2: DFQATT and SNEGSKA (reference sequence). The length of the CDR3 is 14 residues. V lost 2 bases and J 4 bases, leaving 14 bases between the germline ends. The DNA of the CDR3 is TGCAGTGCTAGAAAGGGACCAAGCGGCACTGAAGCTTTCTTT. This codes for CSARKGPSGTEAFF.